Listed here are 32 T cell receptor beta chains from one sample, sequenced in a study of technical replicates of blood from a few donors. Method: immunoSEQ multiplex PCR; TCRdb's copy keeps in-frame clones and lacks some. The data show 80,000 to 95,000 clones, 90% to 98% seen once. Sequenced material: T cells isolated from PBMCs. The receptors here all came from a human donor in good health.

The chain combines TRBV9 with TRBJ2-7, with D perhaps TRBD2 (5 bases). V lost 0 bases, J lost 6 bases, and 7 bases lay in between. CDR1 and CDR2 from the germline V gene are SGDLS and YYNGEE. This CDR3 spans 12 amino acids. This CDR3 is CASSVDGVEQYF. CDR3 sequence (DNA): TGTGCCAGCAGCGTAGACGGGGTCGAGCAGTACTTC.

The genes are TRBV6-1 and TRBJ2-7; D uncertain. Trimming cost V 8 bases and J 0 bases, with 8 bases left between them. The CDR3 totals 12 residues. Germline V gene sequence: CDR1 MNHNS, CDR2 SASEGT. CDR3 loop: CASSISSYEQYF. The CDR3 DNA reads TGTGCCAGCTCAATTAGCTCCTACGAGCAGTACTTC.

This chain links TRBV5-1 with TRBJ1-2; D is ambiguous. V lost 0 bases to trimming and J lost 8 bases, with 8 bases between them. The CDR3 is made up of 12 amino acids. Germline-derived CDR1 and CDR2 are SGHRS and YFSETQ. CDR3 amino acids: CASSLGQEGYTF. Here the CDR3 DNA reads TGCGCCAGCAGCTTGGGACAAGAAGGCTACACCTTC.

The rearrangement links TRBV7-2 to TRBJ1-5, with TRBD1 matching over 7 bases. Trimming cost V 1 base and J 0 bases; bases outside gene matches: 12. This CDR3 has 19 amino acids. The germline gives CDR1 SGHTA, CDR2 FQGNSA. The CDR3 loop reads CASSLDRGLSGYSNQPQHF. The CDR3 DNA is TGTGCCAGCAGCTTAGACAGGGGCTTGAGCGGGTATAGCAATCAGCCCCAGCATTTT. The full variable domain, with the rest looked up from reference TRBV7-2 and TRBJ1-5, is GAGVSQSPSNKVTEKGKDVELRCDPISGHTALYWYRQSLGQGLEFLIYFQGNSAPDKSGLPSDRFSAERTGGSVSTLTIQRTQQEDSAVYLCASSLDRGLSGYSNQPQHFGDGTRLSIL.

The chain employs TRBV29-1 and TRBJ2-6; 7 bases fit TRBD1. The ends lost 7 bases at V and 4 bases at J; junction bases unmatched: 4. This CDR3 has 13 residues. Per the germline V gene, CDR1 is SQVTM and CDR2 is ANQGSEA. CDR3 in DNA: TGCAGCGCCGTACAGGGGGGGGCCAACGTCCTGACTTTC. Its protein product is CSAVQGGANVLTF.

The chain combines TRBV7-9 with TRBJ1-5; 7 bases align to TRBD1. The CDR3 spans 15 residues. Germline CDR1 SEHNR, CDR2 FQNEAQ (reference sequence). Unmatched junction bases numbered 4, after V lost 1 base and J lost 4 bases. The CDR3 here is CASSLGTGPNQPQHF. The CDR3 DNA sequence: TGTGCCAGCAGCTTAGGGACAGGACCTAATCAGCCCCAGCATTTT.

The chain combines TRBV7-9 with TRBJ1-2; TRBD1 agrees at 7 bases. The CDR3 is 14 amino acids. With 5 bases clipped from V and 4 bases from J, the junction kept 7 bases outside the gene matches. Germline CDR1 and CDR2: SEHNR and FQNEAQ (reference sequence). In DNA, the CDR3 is TGTGCCAGCAGCCCAGAGGCAGGGGGCTATGGCTACACCTTC. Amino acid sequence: CASSPEAGGYGYTF.

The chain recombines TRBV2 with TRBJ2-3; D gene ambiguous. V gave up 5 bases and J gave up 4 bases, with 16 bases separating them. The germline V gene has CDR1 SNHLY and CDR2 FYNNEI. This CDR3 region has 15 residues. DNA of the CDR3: TGTGCCAGCAGTTTCTTCAGTCTGGCAGCAGATACGCAGTATTTT. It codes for CASSFFSLAADTQYF.

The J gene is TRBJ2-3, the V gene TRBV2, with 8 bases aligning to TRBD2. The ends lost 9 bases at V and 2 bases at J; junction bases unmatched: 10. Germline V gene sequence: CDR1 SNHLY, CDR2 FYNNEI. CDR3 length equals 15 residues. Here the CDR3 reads CARDWREAVTDTQYF. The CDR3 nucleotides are TGTGCCAGGGACTGGCGGGAGGCCGTCACAGATACGCAGTATTTT.

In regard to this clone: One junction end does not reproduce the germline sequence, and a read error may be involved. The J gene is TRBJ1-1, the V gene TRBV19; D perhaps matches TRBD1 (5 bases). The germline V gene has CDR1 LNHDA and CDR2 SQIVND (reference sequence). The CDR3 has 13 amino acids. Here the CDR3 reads CASNPGPNTEVFF. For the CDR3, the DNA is TGTGCCAGTAACCCAGGGCCGAACACTGAAGTTTTCTTT.

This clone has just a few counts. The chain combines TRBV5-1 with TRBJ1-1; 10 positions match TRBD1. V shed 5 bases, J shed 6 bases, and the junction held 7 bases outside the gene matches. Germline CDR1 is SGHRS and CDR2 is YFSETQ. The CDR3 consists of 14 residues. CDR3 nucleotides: TGCGCCAGCAGTACCACGGGACAGGGGTCTGAAGCTTTCTTT. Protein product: CASSTTGQGSEAFF.

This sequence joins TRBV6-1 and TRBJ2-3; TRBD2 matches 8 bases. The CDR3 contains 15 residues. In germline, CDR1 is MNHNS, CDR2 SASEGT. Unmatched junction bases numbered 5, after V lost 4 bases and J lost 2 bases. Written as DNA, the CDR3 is TGTGCCAGCAGTGCTCTAGCGGGCAACACAGATACGCAGTATTTT. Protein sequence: CASSALAGNTDTQYF.

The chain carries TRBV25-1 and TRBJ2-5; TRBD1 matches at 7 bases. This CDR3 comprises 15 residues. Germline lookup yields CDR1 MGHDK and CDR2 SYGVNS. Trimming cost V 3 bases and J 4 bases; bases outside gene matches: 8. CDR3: CASSDPDRAVETQYF. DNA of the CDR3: TGTGCCAGCAGTGACCCCGACAGGGCGGTAGAGACCCAGTACTTC. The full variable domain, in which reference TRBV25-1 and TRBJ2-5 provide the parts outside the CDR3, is EADIYQTPRYLVIGTGKKITLECSQTMGHDKMYWYQQDPGMELHLIHYSYGVNSTEKGDLSSESTVSRIRTEHFPLTLESARPSHTSQYLCASSDPDRAVETQYFGPGTRLLVL.

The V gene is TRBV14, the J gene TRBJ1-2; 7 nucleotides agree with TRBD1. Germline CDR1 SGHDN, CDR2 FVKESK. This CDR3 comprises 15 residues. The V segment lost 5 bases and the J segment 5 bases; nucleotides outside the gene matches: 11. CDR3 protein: CASSGTEVTFYGYTF. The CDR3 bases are TGTGCCAGCAGCGGGACAGAAGTTACTTTTTATGGCTACACCTTC.

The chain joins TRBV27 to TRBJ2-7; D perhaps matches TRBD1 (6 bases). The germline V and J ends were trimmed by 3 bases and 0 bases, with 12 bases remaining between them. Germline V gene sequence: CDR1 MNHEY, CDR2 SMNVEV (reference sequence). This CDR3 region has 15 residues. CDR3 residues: CASSFRQVNSYEQYF. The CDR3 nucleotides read TGTGCCAGCAGTTTCAGACAGGTGAACTCCTACGAGCAGTACTTC.

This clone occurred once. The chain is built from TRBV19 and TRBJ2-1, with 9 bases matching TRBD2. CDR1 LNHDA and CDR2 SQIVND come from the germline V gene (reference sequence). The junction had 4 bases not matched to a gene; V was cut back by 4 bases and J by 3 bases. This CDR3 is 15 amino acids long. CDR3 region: CASSRLAELYNEQFF. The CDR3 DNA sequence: TGTGCCAGTAGTAGACTAGCGGAGCTCTACAATGAGCAGTTCTTC. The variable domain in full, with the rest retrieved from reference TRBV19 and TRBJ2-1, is DGGITQSPKYLFRKEGQNVTLSCEQNLNHDAMYWYRQDPGQGLRLIYYSQIVNDFQKGDIAEGYSVSREKKESFPLTVTSAQKNPTAFYLCASSRLAELYNEQFFGPGTRLTVL.

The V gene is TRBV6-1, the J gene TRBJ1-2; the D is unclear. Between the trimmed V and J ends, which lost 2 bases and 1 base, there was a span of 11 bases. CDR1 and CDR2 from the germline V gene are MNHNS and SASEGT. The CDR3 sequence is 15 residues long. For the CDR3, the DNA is TGTGCCAGCAGTGAATTATGGGGAGGTAACTATGGCTACACCTTC. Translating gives CASSELWGGNYGYTF.

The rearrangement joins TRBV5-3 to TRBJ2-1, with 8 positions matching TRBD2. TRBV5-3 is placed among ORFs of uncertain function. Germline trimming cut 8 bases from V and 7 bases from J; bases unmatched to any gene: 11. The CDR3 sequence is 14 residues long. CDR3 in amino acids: CARGWTSPSNEQFF. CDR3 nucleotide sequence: TGTGCCAGGGGGTGGACTAGCCCCTCAAATGAGCAGTTCTTC.

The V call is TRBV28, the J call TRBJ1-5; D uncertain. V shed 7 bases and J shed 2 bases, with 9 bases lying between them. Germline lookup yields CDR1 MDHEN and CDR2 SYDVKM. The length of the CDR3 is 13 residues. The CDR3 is CASIVVGNQPQHF. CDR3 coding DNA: TGTGCCAGCATAGTAGTAGGCAATCAGCCCCAGCATTTT.

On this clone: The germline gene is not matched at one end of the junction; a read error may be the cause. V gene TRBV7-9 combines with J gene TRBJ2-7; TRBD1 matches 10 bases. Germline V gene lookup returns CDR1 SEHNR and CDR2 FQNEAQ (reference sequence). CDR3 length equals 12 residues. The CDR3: CASSASGTGVLF. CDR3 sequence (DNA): TGTGCCAGCAGCGCCTCCGGGACAGGGGTTCTTTTC.

The CDR3 spells CASSLEGQYGYTF. The CDR3 DNA sequence: TGTGCCAGCAGCTTGGAGGGACAGTATGGCTACACCTTC. This rearrangement joins TRBV5-4 to TRBJ1-2; 7 nucleotides line up with TRBD1. V lost 0 bases to trimming and J lost 5 bases; unmatched junction nucleotides: 1. CDR1 and CDR2 from the germline V gene are SGHNT and YYREEE (reference sequence). The length of the CDR3 is 13 residues.

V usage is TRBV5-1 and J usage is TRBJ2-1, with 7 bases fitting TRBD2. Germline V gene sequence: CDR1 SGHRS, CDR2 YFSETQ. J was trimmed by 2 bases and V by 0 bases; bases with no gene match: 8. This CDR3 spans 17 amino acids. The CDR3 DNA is TGCGCCAGCAGCTTGGGGGCGGGGGAGGGCACCTACAATGAGCAGTTCTTC. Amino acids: CASSLGAGEGTYNEQFF.

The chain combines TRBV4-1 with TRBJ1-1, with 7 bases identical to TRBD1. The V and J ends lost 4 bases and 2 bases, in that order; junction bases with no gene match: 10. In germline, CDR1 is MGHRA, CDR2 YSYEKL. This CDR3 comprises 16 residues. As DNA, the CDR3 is TGCGCCAGCAGCCTAGTACCGACAGGGATCAACACTGAAGCTTTCTTT. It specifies CASSLVPTGINTEAFF.

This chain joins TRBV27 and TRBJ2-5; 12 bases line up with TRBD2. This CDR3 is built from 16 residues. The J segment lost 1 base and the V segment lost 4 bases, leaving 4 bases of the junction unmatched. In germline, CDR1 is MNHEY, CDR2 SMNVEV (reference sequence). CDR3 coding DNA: TGTGCCAGCAGTTCCGGACTAGCGGGGACCCAAGAGACCCAGTACTTC. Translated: CASSSGLAGTQETQYF.

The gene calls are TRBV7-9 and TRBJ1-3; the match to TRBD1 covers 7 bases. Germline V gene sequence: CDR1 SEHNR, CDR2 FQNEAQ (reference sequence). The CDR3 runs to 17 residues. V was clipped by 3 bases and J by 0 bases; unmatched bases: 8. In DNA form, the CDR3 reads TGTGCCAGCAGCTTTCCGGGACAGAGGAGCTCTGGAAACACCATATATTTT. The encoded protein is CASSFPGQRSSGNTIYF.

CDR3 protein: CASSLLGEPETQYF. The DNA for the CDR3 is TGCGCCAGCAGCCTCCTAGGCGAGCCAGAGACCCAGTACTTC. The V call is TRBV5-1, the J call TRBJ2-5; D remains unclear. The CDR3 has 14 amino acids. Trimming took 4 bases from V and 4 from J, leaving 14 bases between them. CDR1 is SGHRS and CDR2 is YFSETQ in the germline V gene. Looking up the rest from reference TRBV5-1 and TRBJ2-5 gives the full variable domain: KAGVTQTPRYLIKTRGQQVTLSCSPISGHRSVSWYQQTPGQGLQFLFEYFSETQRNKGNFPGRFSGRQFSNSRSEMNVSTLELGDSALYLCASSLLGEPETQYFGPGTRLLVL.

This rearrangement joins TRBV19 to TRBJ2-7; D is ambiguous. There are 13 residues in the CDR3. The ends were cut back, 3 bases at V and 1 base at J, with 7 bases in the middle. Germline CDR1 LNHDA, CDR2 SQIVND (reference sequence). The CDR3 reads CASSIGQSYEQYF. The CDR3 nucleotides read TGTGCCAGTAGTATTGGGCAGTCCTACGAGCAGTACTTC.

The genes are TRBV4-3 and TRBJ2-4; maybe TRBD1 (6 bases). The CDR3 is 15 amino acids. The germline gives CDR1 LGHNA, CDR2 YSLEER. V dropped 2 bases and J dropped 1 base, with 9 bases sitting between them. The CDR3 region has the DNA TGCGCCAGCAGCCAAACAGGGCAGGCCAAAAACATTCAGTACTTC. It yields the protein CASSQTGQAKNIQYF.

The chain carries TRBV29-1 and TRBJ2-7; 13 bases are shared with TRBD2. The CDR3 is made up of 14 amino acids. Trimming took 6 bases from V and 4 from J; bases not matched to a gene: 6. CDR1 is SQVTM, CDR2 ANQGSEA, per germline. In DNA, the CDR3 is TGCAGCGTCACGTCGGGACTAGCGGGGTACGAGCAGTACTTC. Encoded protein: CSVTSGLAGYEQYF.

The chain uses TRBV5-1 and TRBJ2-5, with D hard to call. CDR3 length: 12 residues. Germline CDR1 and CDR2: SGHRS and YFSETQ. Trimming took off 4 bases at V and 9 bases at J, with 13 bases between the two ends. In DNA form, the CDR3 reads TGCGCCAGCAGCCCCACGGGTGTGGCCCAGTACTTC. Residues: CASSPTGVAQYF.

In DNA, the CDR3 is TGTGCCAGCAGCCAGTGGACTAGCGGGCTCTACGAGCAGTACTTC. Encoded protein: CASSQWTSGLYEQYF. The chain carries TRBV14 and TRBJ2-7; 11 bases match TRBD2. CDR3 size: 15 residues. CDR1 SGHDN and CDR2 FVKESK come from the germline V gene. V was pared by 3 bases and J by 3 bases, with 4 bases of the junction left unmatched.

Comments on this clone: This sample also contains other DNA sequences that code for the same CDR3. CDR3 sequence: CASRLAYEQYF. Written as DNA, the CDR3 is TGTGCCAGCAGGCTAGCCTACGAGCAGTACTTC. The chain links TRBV25-1 to TRBJ2-7, with D uncertain. Germline loops: CDR1 MGHDK, CDR2 SYGVNS. The V gene lost 6 bases and the J gene lost 2 bases, with 5 bases spanning the gap. The CDR3 has 11 residues.